This T cell receptor (beta chain) came from a study of T cells after yellow fever vaccination. Study results and caveats: The appearance of a small share of clonotypes in both CD4 and CD8 compartments was observed. At under 98% for CD4 and approximately 89% for CD8, most primary-vaccination clones showed up again after the booster. FACS-sorted repertoires could contain abundant clonotypes contaminating from the bulk population.

The V end was cut by 3 bases, the J end by 9 bases, with 25 bases between. The CDR3 length is 17 residues. CDR1 and CDR2 (germline): SGDLS, YYNGEE. One entry per CDR3 protein results from TCRdb running MiXCR on the 5' RACE reads. The table includes hundreds of thousands of distinct CDR3 sequences, about 13% detected once. On this clonotype: No antigen is known for it.

The genes are TRBV9 and TRBJ2-1, with D hard to call. This clonotype was obtained from a man aged 30-40 years who received the YFV17D yellow fever vaccine. The material was PBMCs, obtained on the day of the yellow fever booster vaccination. The CDR3 is CASSGQTWAVGSGEQFF. DNA of the CDR3: TGTGCCAGCAGCGGCCAGACCTGGGCAGTGGGGTCCGGTGAGCAGTTCTTC.